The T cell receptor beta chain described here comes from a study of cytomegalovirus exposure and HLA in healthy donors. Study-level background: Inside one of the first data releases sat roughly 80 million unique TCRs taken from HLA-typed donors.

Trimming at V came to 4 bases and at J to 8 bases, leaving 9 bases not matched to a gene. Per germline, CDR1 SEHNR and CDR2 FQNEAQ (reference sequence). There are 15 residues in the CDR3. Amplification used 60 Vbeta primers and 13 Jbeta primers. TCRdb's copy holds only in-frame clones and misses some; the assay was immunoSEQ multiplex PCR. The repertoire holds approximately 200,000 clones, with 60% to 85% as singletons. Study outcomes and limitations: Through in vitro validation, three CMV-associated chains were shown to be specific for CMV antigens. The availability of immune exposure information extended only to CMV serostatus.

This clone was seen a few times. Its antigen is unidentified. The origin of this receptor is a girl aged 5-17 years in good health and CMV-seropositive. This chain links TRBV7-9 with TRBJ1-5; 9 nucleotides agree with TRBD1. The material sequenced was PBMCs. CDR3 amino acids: CASSSGTGYSEPQHF. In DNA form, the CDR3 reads TGTGCCAGCAGCTCCGGGACAGGGTATTCGGAGCCCCAGCATTTT.